This T cell receptor (beta chain) stems from a study of cytotoxic CD8 clonotypes in ibrutinib-treated CLL. Study overall: When averaged across all of the samples, the counts came to 255,043 productive templates and 86,000 or so productive rearrangements. Findings of the study overall: Clonality increased with ibrutinib response but returned toward baseline at progression. Clonality measured at baseline exceeded age-matched healthy donors, tracking circulating CD8+ T-cell counts.

With V trimmed by 1 base and J by 10 bases, 2 bases remained unmatched. The germline V gene has CDR1 SGHAT and CDR2 FQNNGV. The CDR3 totals 12 residues. About 2.2 micrograms of genomic DNA, which was extracted from cryopreserved PBMCs, served as the material used for the TCR beta libraries. Clones were sequenced by immunoSEQ multiplex PCR, and TCRdb holds only the in-frame ones, with some missing. The profile shows roughly 30,000 clones, about 70% of them singletons. About this clone: The antigen is not known.

The source of this sequence is a human donor with chronic lymphocytic leukemia. Specimen: PBMCs, collected after 36 months of ibrutinib treatment. The chain has TRBV11-2 and TRBJ2-3; 7 bases agree with TRBD1. The CDR3 nucleotides read TGTGCCAGCAGCTTAGGGACAGGATCGCAGTATTTT. Translated, it gives CASSLGTGSQYF.